Below, 23 T cell receptor beta chains from the same sample are listed, as sequenced in a study of Ad26.COV2.S vaccination and SARS-CoV-2 variants (dated by TCRdb to about 2021). The method behind the library was the immunoSEQ multiplex PCR assay. TCRdb obtained this table from immuneACCESS and retained in-frame rearrangements with V and J assigned. These tables miss some clones; where compared with another copy, unresolved V genes account for less than half of the shortfall, and the remainder is unexplained. The sample table records around 450,000 clones; about 88% of these occur just once. The top ten clonotypes cover over 2% of the sample. The treatment or condition label on this specimen signifies: around 19 received Ad26.COV2.S at low or high dose, single or two shots; 5 received placebo; per-sample allocation not given. For vaccine and placebo recipients, repertoires were sequenced using samples collected on day 63 after the first injection.

Here the sequenced sample was peripheral blood, taken in a trial of Ad26.COV2.S vaccine versus placebo. These receptors were taken from a person aged 18-65 years who received the Ad26.COV2.S COVID-19 vaccine or a placebo.

The CDR3 protein is CASSQNNQETQYF. The DNA for the CDR3 is TGTGCCAGCAGCCAAAACAACCAAGAGACCCAGTACTTC. This chain links TRBV14 with TRBJ2-5; no firm D call. Trimming removed 2 bases from V and 0 bases from J, with 4 bases in between. CDR1 and CDR2 from the germline V gene are SGHDN and FVKESK. The CDR3 extends over 13 amino acids. Using reference TRBV14 and TRBJ2-5 for the parts outside the CDR3, the full variable domain is EAGVTQFPSHSVIEKGQTVTLRCDPISGHDNLYWYRRVMGKEIKFLLHFVKESKQDESGMPNNRFLAERTGGTYSTLKVQPAELEDSGVYFCASSQNNQETQYFGPGTRLLVL.

The chain couples TRBV24-1 to TRBJ2-1; D not certain. Trimming took off 1 base at V and 6 bases at J, with 9 bases between the two ends. The CDR3 length is 14 residues. Germline CDR1 is KGHDR and CDR2 is SFDVKD. CDR3 nucleotides: TGTGCCACCAGTGATTTCCTAACAGCCAATGAGCAGTTCTTC. Residues: CATSDFLTANEQFF.

J is TRBJ1-2 and V is TRBV11-3, with a weak D call TRBD1 (5 bases). Trimming left V 0 bases short and J 5 bases short, with 10 bases between. Per the germline V gene, CDR1 is SGHNT and CDR2 is YENEEA. This CDR3 contains 14 residues. The CDR3 loop is CASSLDRGRYGYTF. CDR3 sequence (DNA): TGTGCCAGCAGCTTAGATCGGGGGAGGTATGGCTACACCTTC. Full variable domain (remainder filled in from reference TRBV11-3 and TRBJ1-2): EAGVVQSPRYKIIEKKQPVAFWCNPISGHNTLYWYLQNLGQGPELLIRYENEEAVDDSQLPKDRFSAERLKGVDSTLKIQPAELGDSAVYLCASSLDRGRYGYTFGSGTRLTVV.

V and J are TRBV2 and TRBJ2-1, with 7 bases aligning to TRBD2. Germline CDR1 SNHLY, CDR2 FYNNEI. CDR3 length equals 15 residues. Trimming at V came to 7 bases and at J to 9 bases, leaving 15 bases not matched to a gene. In DNA form, the CDR3 reads TGTGCCAGCACTCGGGGGGAGGGCCCTCGTGGTGAGCAGTTCTTC. Amino acids: CASTRGEGPRGEQFF.

This rearrangement joins TRBV7-6 to TRBJ2-7; D might be TRBD1 or TRBD2, each matching 5 bases. CDR3 length: 14 residues. Per the germline V gene, CDR1 is SGHVS and CDR2 is FNYEAQ. Trimming took 2 bases from V and 3 from J, leaving 11 bases between them. The DNA for the CDR3 is TGTGCCAGCAGCTTAAGTCCAGGGAGCTACGAGCAGTACTTC. Residues: CASSLSPGSYEQYF.

The chain links TRBV5-4 to TRBJ2-5, with TRBD2 matching over 10 bases. The V gene end was trimmed by 1 base and the J gene end by 2 bases; junction bases not matched to a gene: 5. The CDR3 totals 16 residues. Germline assignment: CDR1 SGHNT and CDR2 YYREEE (reference sequence). CDR3 sequence reads: CASSLTLAGLQETQYF. For the CDR3, the DNA is TGTGCCAGCAGCTTGACACTAGCGGGGCTACAAGAGACCCAGTACTTC. Full variable domain (outside the CDR3, taken from reference TRBV5-4 and TRBJ2-5): ETGVTQSPTHLIKTRGQQVTLRCSSQSGHNTVSWYQQALGQGPQFIFQYYREEENGRGNFPPRFSGLQFPNYSSELNVNALELDDSALYLCASSLTLAGLQETQYFGPGTRLLVL.

This clone appeared once. The V gene is TRBV5-1, the J gene TRBJ2-1; 12 bases agree with TRBD2. The V gene's germline CDR1 is SGHRS and CDR2 YFSETQ. This CDR3 comprises 15 residues. V shed 4 bases, J shed 8 bases, and the junction held 7 bases outside the gene matches. This chain's CDR3 is CASSAGTSGYHEQFF. The CDR3 DNA reads as TGCGCCAGCAGCGCCGGGACTAGCGGGTACCATGAGCAGTTCTTC.

J is TRBJ1-5 and V is TRBV15; D uncertain. V was pared by 4 bases and J by 3 bases, with 22 bases between. Germline CDR1 LNHNV, CDR2 YYDKDF (reference sequence). This CDR3 has 18 residues. This CDR3 reads CATSNPQQDNLFNQPQHF. CDR3 sequence (DNA): TGTGCCACCAGCAACCCCCAGCAAGATAATCTTTTCAATCAGCCCCAGCATTTT.

The rearrangement links TRBV7-8 to TRBJ2-7, with D perhaps TRBD1 or TRBD2 (5 bases each). Germline V gene data show CDR1 as SGHVS and CDR2 as FQNEAQ. This CDR3 comprises 17 residues. The V end was cut by 4 bases, the J end by 0 bases, with 19 bases between. The CDR3 sequence is CASSSRSGTGSSYEQYF. The CDR3 bases are TGTGCCAGCAGCTCTAGGTCCGGGACGGGGAGCTCCTACGAGCAGTACTTC.

For the CDR3, the DNA is TGCGCCAGCAGCCAACGCGGGACAGGGCCCTTTGGGGATACGCAGTATTTT. It encodes CASSQRGTGPFGDTQYF. The rearrangement links TRBV4-3 to TRBJ2-3; 9 bases fit TRBD1. Losses at the gene ends were 2 bases for V and 6 bases for J; bases not matched to a gene: 12. Germline CDR1 LGHNA, CDR2 YSLEER. The CDR3 length is 17 residues.

V gene TRBV6-6 combines with J gene TRBJ2-3, with TRBD2 identical over 8 bases. Germline CDR1 MNHNY, CDR2 SVGAGI (reference sequence). J was trimmed by 7 bases and V by 2 bases; bases with no gene match: 5. The CDR3 extends over 14 amino acids. CDR3 amino acids: CASSYELAAYTQYF. The CDR3 nucleotides are TGTGCCAGCAGTTACGAACTAGCGGCCTATACGCAGTATTTT.

This clone is a singleton in its sample. This chain joins TRBV6-6 and TRBJ2-2; 7 nucleotides line up with TRBD1. The V segment lost 5 bases and the J segment 4 bases; nucleotides outside the gene matches: 16. Germline loops: CDR1 MNHNY, CDR2 SVGAGI (reference sequence). This CDR3 is 18 amino acids long. The CDR3 loop reads CASSLFLGTDSITGELFF. The CDR3 DNA follows: TGTGCCAGCAGTCTCTTTCTGGGGACAGATTCGATCACCGGGGAGCTGTTTTTT.

The chain employs TRBV9 and TRBJ2-7; possibly TRBD2 for D (5 bases). Germline V gives CDR1 SGDLS, CDR2 YYNGEE. V was trimmed by 0 bases and J by 0 bases, leaving 19 bases between them. CDR3 length: 18 residues. The CDR3 DNA is TGTGCCAGCAGCGTAGGTGGGTCCGGGAACGGGATCTCCTACGAGCAGTACTTC. This sequence encodes CASSVGGSGNGISYEQYF.

This chain joins TRBV6-2 or TRBV6-3 and TRBJ2-7; the D gene is possibly TRBD1 (6 bases). The germline CDR1 and CDR2 sequences are MNHEY and SVGEGT. The CDR3 extends over 12 amino acids. The V end lost 2 bases, the J end lost 9 bases, and 11 bases lay between the germline ends. CDR3 sequence: CASSYTNRAQYV. The CDR3 DNA is TGTGCCAGCAGTTACACAAACAGGGCGCAGTACGTC.

The chain links TRBV6-2 or TRBV6-3 to TRBJ2-7, with 8 bases lining up with TRBD2. This CDR3 has 15 amino acids. Trimming cost V 4 bases and J 2 bases; bases outside gene matches: 7. Germline CDR1 reads MNHEY; CDR2 reads SVGEGT. The CDR3 sequence is CASSSAGALPYEQYF. CDR3 in DNA: TGTGCCAGCAGTTCAGCGGGGGCCCTACCCTACGAGCAGTACTTC.

The genes are TRBV5-5 and TRBJ2-3, with 9 nucleotides matching TRBD2. Germline V CDR1 and CDR2: SGHKS, YYEKEE (reference sequence). V was pared by 3 bases and J by 4 bases, with 3 bases of the junction left unmatched. This CDR3 contains 14 residues. As DNA, the CDR3 is TGTGCCAGCAGCTCGCCTAGCGGGGCAGATACGCAGTATTTT. As protein: CASSSPSGADTQYF.

The chain uses TRBV5-1 and TRBJ1-4; maybe TRBD1 (5 bases). Trimming took off 5 bases at V and 2 bases at J, with 10 bases between the two ends. There are 14 residues in the CDR3. Germline CDR1 is SGHRS and CDR2 is YFSETQ. The CDR3 DNA reads TGCGCCAGCAGGCCCGGGACGACTAATGAAAAACTGTTTTTT. Protein sequence: CASRPGTTNEKLFF.

As concerns this clone: This CDR3 is also generated by other DNA sequences in the sample. The J gene is TRBJ2-1, the V gene TRBV18; a weak D match, TRBD2 (5 bases). V lost 3 bases and J lost 2, with 5 bases in between. This CDR3 comprises 13 residues. The germline gives CDR1 KGHSH, CDR2 LQKENI. CDR3 DNA sequence: TGTGCCAGCTCACCCGGGACCTACAATGAGCAGTTCTTC. This gives the protein CASSPGTYNEQFF.

The rearrangement links TRBV13 to TRBJ2-1, with 9 bases matching TRBD2. The CDR3 totals 18 residues. CDR1 PRHDT and CDR2 FYEKMQ come from the germline V gene (reference sequence). The V segment lost 7 bases and the J segment 0 bases; nucleotides outside the gene matches: 13. CDR3 in DNA: TGTGCCAGCATTCCGTGGGGTAGCGGGGGCTTCTCCTACAATGAGCAGTTCTTC. Encoded protein: CASIPWGSGGFSYNEQFF.

The chain is built from TRBV5-1 and TRBJ2-5, with 7 bases aligning to TRBD2. Germline V lookup: CDR1 SGHRS, CDR2 YFSETQ. V lost 3 bases, J lost 4 bases, and 18 bases stayed unmatched. This CDR3 spans 18 amino acids. The DNA of the CDR3 is TGCGCCAGCAGCTCAACTCGAGCTAGCGGACCTAATATAGAGACCCAGTACTTC. It codes for CASSSTRASGPNIETQYF. The full variable domain, completed using reference TRBV5-1 and TRBJ2-5, is KAGVTQTPRYLIKTRGQQVTLSCSPISGHRSVSWYQQTPGQGLQFLFEYFSETQRNKGNFPGRFSGRQFSNSRSEMNVSTLELGDSALYLCASSSTRASGPNIETQYFGPGTRLLVL.

A note on this clone: This specimen includes other DNA sequences encoding the same CDR3. V and J are TRBV3-1 (or the pseudogene TRBV3-2) and TRBJ1-5; D is uncertain. This CDR3 region has 13 residues. Between the trimmed V and J ends, which lost 0 bases and 7 bases, there was a span of 7 bases. Per the germline V gene, CDR1 is LGHDT and CDR2 is YNNKEL (reference sequence). DNA for the CDR3: TGTGCCAGCAGCCAAGATCGTGACCAGCCCCAGCATTTT. Protein: CASSQDRDQPQHF.

This clone was counted a single time. This sequence joins TRBV6-2 or TRBV6-3 and TRBJ2-2; no clear D. The CDR3 runs to 14 residues. Trimming pared 2 bases from V and 3 bases from J, leaving 7 bases between. Germline assignment: CDR1 MNHEY and CDR2 SVGEGT. Here the CDR3 reads CASSYPDHTGELFF. Written as DNA, the CDR3 is TGTGCCAGCAGTTACCCGGATCACACCGGGGAGCTGTTTTTT.

This clone was seen a single time. The V gene is TRBV4-3, the J gene TRBJ2-3; 8 bases fit TRBD2. V lost 4 bases, J lost 5 bases, and 20 bases stayed unmatched. Germline-derived CDR1 and CDR2 are LGHNA and YSLEER. This CDR3 comprises 19 residues. As DNA, the CDR3 is TGCGCCAGCAGCCCGGCCCAGAGTCCGAATCTAGCGGGCCGAGATACGCAGTATTTT. Its protein product is CASSPAQSPNLAGRDTQYF.